This T cell receptor beta chain comes out of a study of blood T cell repertoires in COVID-19. In the study overall: Nucleic acid was either cDNA or gDNA, and it came from T cells, B-cell-depleted T cells, or PBMCs.

The CDR3 length is 15 residues. Looked up from germline, CDR1 is SGHTA and CDR2 is FQGTGA. With 5 bases removed from V and 1 base from J, the gap between germline ends came to 12 bases. Per the authors' pipeline: Reference gene primer amplification in the assay estimated nucleated cell counts. Clones were read by immunoSEQ multiplex PCR, and TCRdb kept only the in-frame ones, dropping some. V and J calls plus clone size are reproduced from that table; the DNA served to infer D and trimming. The table lists fewer than 300,000 clones, around 89% of them singletons. J is TRBJ2-1 and V is TRBV7-3, with no clear D. The sample was peripheral blood. The receptor was derived from a woman between 40 and 50 years old who had recovered from COVID-19. The CDR3 spells CASSPPGRSYNEQFF. DNA for the CDR3: TGTGCCAGCAGCCCGCCGGGTAGGTCCTACAATGAGCAGTTCTTC. The whole variable domain, remainder taken from reference TRBV7-3 and TRBJ2-1, is GAGVSQTPSNKVTEKGKYVELRCDPISGHTALYWYRQSLGQGPEFLIYFQGTGAADDSGLPNDRFFAVRPEGSVSTLKIQRTERGDSAVYLCASSPPGRSYNEQFFGPGTRLTVL.